This T cell receptor (beta chain) was documented in a study of blood T cell repertoires in COVID-19 (dated by TCRdb to about 2020). The study in broad terms: Samples covering the acute and convalescent phases of COVID-19 were provided by collaborators in the United States, Italy and Spain. The repertoires were released in a freely available public database meant as a resource for research on the immune response to SARS-CoV-2. The prospective study material was composed of cDNA or gDNA derived from T cells, B-cell-depleted T cells, or PBMCs. Where HLA class I and class II types were available, the types were taken from metadata supplied by the sample provider, not from assay-based typing. Samples were obtained from the ongoing ImmuneRACE study (first 160 participants) and from 1,254 subjects provided by 6 global collaborators. The dataset comprised deeply sampled blood TCRbeta repertoires from subjects exposed to, actively infected with, or recovered from COVID-19. Nearly every sample came with metadata listing a de-identified subject ID, COVID-19 status, age in years and sex.

Results and caveats for the whole study, not just this receptor: How much clinical and demographic metadata was included differed by source and by participant, and the metadata was provided uncurated.

Whole blood was collected in K2EDTA tubes by collaborating institutions according to the institutions' own protocols. For TCRbeta analysis, collaborators shipped samples in one of three forms: frozen whole blood, isolated PBMCs, or DNA extracted from either of those sample types. The CDR3 sequence holds 14 residues, the cysteine and phenylalanine included. Only the CDR3 portion is preserved as DNA: 42 bases, with reading frame beginning at the first base. According to the germline V gene, CDR1 reads SGHVS and CDR2 reads FQNEAQ. The trim is 3 bases for V and 4 bases for J, with a gap of 10 bases between the germline ends. The immunoSEQ Assay, a bias-controlled multiplex PCR, was used to amplify TCRbeta CDR3 regions from genomic DNA. In the paper's pipeline: The number of nucleated cells in each sample was estimated from the amplification of reference gene primers within the assay. Sequence reads were collapsed and filtered to measure the absolute abundance of every unique TCRbeta CDR3 rearrangement. Productive Simpson clonality was computed per sample as the square root of Simpson's diversity index over productive rearrangements. Drawn from immuneACCESS, this table holds only the in-frame rearrangements with V and J called that TCRdb kept. Clones are partly lost; checked studies trace under half to an unresolved V gene and leave the rest unexplained. The V and J calls and the clone size are those of that table, but D and trimming were determined from the DNA. This sample holds over 100,000 clones; 65% to 90% were observed only once. The ten largest clones take up about 8.4% of the sample.

Note on this clone: Its antigen is still unknown. Base-call qualities are not available, and no considerably larger clone is one nucleotide away.

The clonotype was recovered from a woman aged 55-69 years with active or convalescent COVID-19. Sequencing was done on a sample of peripheral blood. Recombination connected TRBV7-8 to TRBJ2-1; 5 matching bases give a weak D call of TRBD2. The CDR3 region reads CASSLAGPYNEQFF. The DNA reads as follows: TGTGCCAGCAGCTTGGCGGGTCCTTACAATGAGCAGTTCTTC.